The TCR beta chain described here comes from a study of brain T cells in children with intractable seizures. Time point described: blood from clinic visit 5 months post-surgery; TSC patient then seizure free. The germline CDR1 and CDR2 sequences are SQVTM and ANQGSEA. Trimming removed 1 base at V and 0 bases at J, with 18 bases between. This CDR3 has 17 amino acids. The repertoire was sequenced with immunoSEQ multiplex PCR; TCRdb's copy has only in-frame clones and lacks some. The sample carries about 320,000 clones, over 90% recorded once. The receptor was derived from a boy under two years old with tuberous sclerosis and intractable seizures. This specimen consisted of peripheral blood, obtained less than 6 months after surgery. This chain links TRBV29-1 with TRBJ1-1; D is possibly TRBD1 (6 bases). For the CDR3, the DNA is TGCAGCGTTGAAGGGGGACACGGGAAGTCGATGAACACTGAAGCTTTCTTT. This sequence encodes CSVEGGHGKSMNTEAFF.